Presented here are 8 T cell receptor beta chains from one specimen sequenced in a study of tumor-infiltrating lymphocytes in primary liver carcinoma. The study co-extracted DNA and RNA from around 20-30 mg of unsorted bulk tissue. The template, roughly 0.45 ug total RNA, yielded TCR beta cDNA made with a constant-region primer. Generation of the TCR beta libraries relied on three nested multiplex PCR rounds using slightly modified ARM-PCR. The first two PCR rounds used TRBV1-TRBV30 primers with a Cbeta primer, 10 cycles each. Each CDR3 protein gets one entry after TCRdb re-called the multiplex PCR reads with MiXCR. The sample holds roughly 100,000 distinct CDR3 sequences; roughly 80% are singletons and the top ten take about 20%. The sample consisted of liver tumor tissue from sampling region 3. Subset noted: tumor region T3, left-lateral pole. The receptors were sampled from a middle-aged man with primary liver carcinoma and hepatitis B virus infection.

Concerning this clonotype itself: One end of the junction is discordant with germline, which a read error may explain. The V and J genes are TRBV12-3 or TRBV12-4 and TRBJ2-1; possibly TRBD1 for D (6 bases). CDR3 length equals 16 residues. CDR3 sequence reads: CGSGHRMGAPYNEQFF. Here the CDR3 DNA reads TGTGGCAGCGGTCACAGGATGGGGGCGCCCTACAATGAGCAGTTCTTC.

Of note for this clonotype: At one boundary the junction diverges from the germline segment, which might be a read error. The chain joins TRBV11-2 to TRBJ2-5; D remains ambiguous. This CDR3 is built from 15 residues. In germline, CDR1 is SGHAT, CDR2 FQNNGV. In DNA form, the CDR3 reads TGTCCCAGCAGTCCCATCGGGCTAGTCCCAGAGACCCAGTACTTC. This gives the protein CPSSPIGLVPETQYF.

This clonotype was seen a single time. Since the CDR3 does not end with the conserved phenylalanine or tryptophan, this likely comes from a read error. The chain carries TRBV28 and TRBJ2-2; TRBD2 might be the D (6 bases). The CDR3 runs to 14 residues. Germline loops: CDR1 MDHEN, CDR2 SYDVKM. Trimming took 6 bases from V and 7 from J, leaving 15 bases between them. CDR3 DNA sequence: TGTGCCAGCAGGCCCCGGGGGTCAATCGGGGAGCTGTTTATT. Protein sequence: CASRPRGSIGELFI.

V gene TRBV6-5 combines with J gene TRBJ1-3, with no clear D. V lost 7 bases and J lost 0, with 13 bases in between. The germline CDR1 and CDR2 sequences are MNHEY and SVGAGI. CDR3 length: 15 amino acids. For the CDR3, the DNA is TGTGCCAGCAATAGAAAGGGCTCCTCTGGAAACACCATATATTTT. Amino acids: CASNRKGSSGNTIYF.

Remarks on this clonotype: The CDR3 carries no conserved terminal phenylalanine or tryptophan, so it likely arises from a read error. The V and J genes are TRBV27 and TRBJ1-5; no clear D. Germline values: CDR1 MNHEY, CDR2 SMNVEV (reference sequence). Trimming removed 6 bases at V and 6 bases at J, with 15 bases between. CDR3 length equals 14 residues. The CDR3 loop is CASRPIEGFQPQHS. Written as DNA, the CDR3 is TGTGCCAGCAGACCCATCGAGGGTTTTCAGCCCCAGCATTCT.

On this clonotype itself: The junction does not match germline at one end; this may be a read error. The J gene is TRBJ2-3, the V gene TRBV12-3 or TRBV12-4; TRBD2 agrees at 10 bases. There are 16 residues in the CDR3. The CDR3 DNA follows: TGCGCCAGCAATTTAGATTCTAGCGGGAGTACAGATACGCAGTATTTT. Protein product: CASNLDSSGSTDTQYF.

This clonotype was detected ten times or more. This chain links TRBV5-6 with TRBJ1-2; 7 nucleotides align to TRBD1. The V and J ends lost 3 bases and 4 bases, in that order; junction bases with no gene match: 15. Germline V lookup: CDR1 SGHDT, CDR2 YYEEEE. This CDR3 has 17 residues. The CDR3 is CASSSGTEIAWGYGYTF. The CDR3 coding sequence is TGTGCCAGCAGCTCCGGGACAGAGATAGCTTGGGGCTATGGCTACACCTTC.

Comments on this clonotype: Its ends do not fully match the called genes, so a read error is possible. J is TRBJ2-7 and V is TRBV4-1; a weak D match, TRBD1 (5 bases). Germline loops: CDR1 MGHRA, CDR2 YSYEKL. This CDR3 has 16 residues. This CDR3 reads CACSLQASQIPYEQYF. CDR3 coding DNA: TGCGCCTGCAGCCTACAGGCTTCACAAATCCCCTACGAGCAGTACTTC.